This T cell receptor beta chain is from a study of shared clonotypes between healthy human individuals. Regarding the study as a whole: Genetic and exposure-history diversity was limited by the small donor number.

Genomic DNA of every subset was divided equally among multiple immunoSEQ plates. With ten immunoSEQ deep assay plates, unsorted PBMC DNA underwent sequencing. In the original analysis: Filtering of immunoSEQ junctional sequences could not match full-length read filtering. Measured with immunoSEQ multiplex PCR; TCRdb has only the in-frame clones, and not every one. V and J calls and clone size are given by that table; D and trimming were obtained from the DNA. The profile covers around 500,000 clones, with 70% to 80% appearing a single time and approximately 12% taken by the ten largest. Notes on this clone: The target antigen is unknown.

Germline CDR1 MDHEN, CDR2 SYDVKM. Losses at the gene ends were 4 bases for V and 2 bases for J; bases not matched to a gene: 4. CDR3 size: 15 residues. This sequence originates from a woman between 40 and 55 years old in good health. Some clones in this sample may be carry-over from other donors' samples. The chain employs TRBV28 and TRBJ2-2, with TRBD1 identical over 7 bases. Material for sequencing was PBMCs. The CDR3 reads CASSSTGYNTGELFF. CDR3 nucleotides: TGTGCCAGCAGTTCGACAGGGTACAACACCGGGGAGCTGTTTTTT.